Listed below are T cell receptor beta chains from one sample, sequenced in a study of T cells in Graves' hyperthyroidism and ophthalmopathy. TCRdb reanalysed the multiplex PCR reads using MiXCR and keeps one entry per CDR3 protein. This sample has fewer than 450,000 distinct CDR3 sequences, with over 12% found just once. Specimen: blood. The receptors derive from a man aged 45-60 years with Graves' ophthalmopathy. Each CDR3 is given without its conserved first and last residue. The D gene is left open where the match is weak.

d_gene,v_gene,j_gene,CDR3aa
TRBD2,TRBV5-6,TRBJ2-1,ASREFVKTSGLSYNEQF
-,TRBV5-6,TRBJ2-1,ASSLEQGYNEQF
-,TRBV28,TRBJ1-1,ASRKLTGPEAF
-,TRBV19,TRBJ2-1,ASSNPMTGTNEQF
-,TRBV18,TRBJ1-1,ASSPKTENTEAF
-,TRBV5-5,TRBJ2-3,ASSSIWGTDTQY
-,TRBV19,TRBJ2-5,ASSILGDSRETQY
TRBD2,TRBV7-2,TRBJ2-2,ASSLFPSGNANTGELF
-,TRBV6-5,TRBJ1-4,ASSYGGGSNEKLF
-,TRBV20-1,TRBJ1-2,SIVWEYGYT
-,TRBV6-1,TRBJ2-3,ASSRGLSSTDTQY
-,TRBV5-1,TRBJ2-7,ASSSVDRLSYEQY
-,TRBV12-3/TRBV12-4,TRBJ1-1,ASRGQRSTEAF
-,TRBV18,TRBJ1-4,ASSPETGNEKLF
-,TRBV12-3/TRBV12-4,TRBJ1-3,ASSLAGVDSGNTIY
-,TRBV20-1,TRBJ1-4,SVRINEKLF
TRBD1,TRBV27,TRBJ1-2,ASSSDRGQGYT
-,TRBV3-1,TRBJ2-7,ASSQDRSEQY
-,TRBV19,TRBJ2-3,ASRVGQGLTDTQY
TRBD2,TRBV20-1,TRBJ2-1,SARDWTGLATYNEQF
-,TRBV20-1,TRBJ1-4,SAVATTNEKLF
TRBD2,TRBV3-1,TRBJ2-1,ASSQVTGGMYNEQF
TRBD2,TRBV19,TRBJ2-7,ASSIHPRTSGPYEQY
TRBD2,TRBV20-1,TRBJ2-3,SARGRLAGGPALVDTQY
TRBD2,TRBV30,TRBJ2-1,AGGSAYNEQF
-,TRBV5-1,TRBJ2-1,ASSFVRPNNEQF
TRBD1,TRBV5-1,TRBJ2-1,ASSFTGASGSEQF
-,TRBV20-1,TRBJ2-5,SARGQQGRVKTQY
-,TRBV12-3/TRBV12-4,TRBJ2-7,ASSSGTGNQRGYYEQY
-,TRBV10-3,TRBJ1-3,ATVGLGLNSSGNTIY
-,TRBV30,TRBJ2-5,AWRGTAETQY
-,TRBV6-1,TRBJ2-5,ASRVAPGETQY
-,TRBV6-1,TRBJ1-2,ASSQLSTGTNYGYT
TRBD1,TRBV28,TRBJ2-7,ASSDGTGREQY
-,TRBV30,TRBJ1-1,AWSPGPRDTEAF
-,TRBV18,TRBJ2-1,ASSPGDPTSSYNEQF
TRBD1,TRBV19,TRBJ2-7,ASSSAGTASYEQY
TRBD2,TRBV20-1,TRBJ2-7,SARSRQTSGGSYEQY
-,TRBV15,TRBJ2-5,ATSVREFQETQY
-,TRBV7-9,TRBJ1-3,ASSLKTGAHGNTIY
TRBD2,TRBV2,TRBJ2-1,ASSVAAGGYNEQF
TRBD1,TRBV20-1,TRBJ1-6,SALPGTGGHNSPLH
-,TRBV7-2,TRBJ2-1,ASSSGAQGYNEQF
-,TRBV28,TRBJ1-2,ASSFGGYGYT
-,TRBV5-1,TRBJ1-4,ASSPESTNEKLF
-,TRBV20-1,TRBJ2-7,SAKQPSYEQY
-,TRBV28,TRBJ2-7,ASSLAQGEDAYEQY
-,TRBV5-1,TRBJ1-5,ASSLGDFGDQPQH
-,TRBV12-3/TRBV12-4,TRBJ2-4,ASSSLGGIQY
TRBD2,TRBV2,TRBJ2-2,ASSLAGQTGELF
TRBD1,TRBV12-3/TRBV12-4,TRBJ2-1,ASRAGTGGYNEQF
-,TRBV30,TRBJ2-5,AWRRYQETQY
-,TRBV2,TRBJ1-5,ASRHDRAYSNQPQH
-,TRBV12-3/TRBV12-4,TRBJ2-1,ASLSGSGYNEQF
-,TRBV3-1,TRBJ1-2,ASSQRQISYGYT
-,TRBV5-1,TRBJ2-1,ASSSGLTNEQF
TRBD2,TRBV20-1,TRBJ2-1,SAPRLAGIYNEQF